Shown below are 31 T cell receptor beta chains from a single sample sequenced in a study of T cell repertoires in cytomegalovirus infection. Using its own MiXCR run on the reads, TCRdb lists one record per CDR3 protein. The profile shows around 290,000 distinct CDR3 sequences, roughly a quarter of them singletons. Input material: PBMCs. All receptors derive from a human donor in good health (CMV status not recorded). Some clones in this sample may be carry-over from other donors' samples.

This clonotype was detected many times. This sequence joins TRBV11-2 and TRBJ2-3; a weak D match, TRBD2 (5 bases). This CDR3 has 18 residues. V was pared by 2 bases and J by 0 bases, with 18 bases between. Germline loops: CDR1 SGHAT, CDR2 FQNNGV. The CDR3 loop is CASSLSPRGLFSTDTQYF. The CDR3 DNA reads as TGTGCCAGCAGCTTATCCCCTCGTGGACTGTTTAGCACAGATACGCAGTATTTT.

This clonotype was seen at least ten times. The gene calls are TRBV7-8 and TRBJ1-6; a weak D match, TRBD1 (5 bases). Between the trimmed V and J ends, which lost 3 bases and 10 bases, there was a span of 10 bases. Germline lookup yields CDR1 SGHVS and CDR2 FQNEAQ. The CDR3 totals 13 residues. The CDR3 protein is CASSFGDGSPLHF. The CDR3 region has the DNA TGTGCCAGCAGCTTCGGGGACGGGTCACCCCTCCACTTT.

This clonotype was found many times. V gene TRBV7-2 combines with J gene TRBJ1-1, with a tentative D call TRBD1 (5 bases). Trimming cost V 3 bases and J 3 bases, with 14 bases left between them. This CDR3 region has 15 residues. Germline V lookup: CDR1 SGHTA, CDR2 FQGNSA. The CDR3 protein is CASSFGQGGDTEAFF. In DNA, the CDR3 is TGTGCCAGCAGCTTCGGGCAGGGCGGCGACACTGAAGCTTTCTTT.

The chain employs TRBV12-3 or TRBV12-4 and TRBJ2-1, with TRBD2 matching over 7 bases. The CDR3 has 16 amino acids. V lost 6 bases to trimming and J lost 0 bases; unmatched junction nucleotides: 8. The CDR3 DNA sequence: TGTGCCAGCAGCCTTCCTAGCGGCAGCTCCTACAATGAGCAGTTCTTC. Translating it yields CASSLPSGSSYNEQFF.

CDR3 residues: CATSSPSPGNTIYF. DNA of the CDR3: TGTGCCACCAGCAGTCCCAGCCCTGGAAACACCATATATTTT. The rearrangement uses TRBV15 and TRBJ1-3, with D hard to call. Germline assignment: CDR1 LNHNV and CDR2 YYDKDF (reference sequence). Trimming took off 3 bases at V and 2 bases at J, with 8 bases between the two ends. There are 14 residues in the CDR3.

The V gene is TRBV28, the J gene TRBJ2-2, with TRBD1 matching over 8 bases. The germline gives CDR1 MDHEN, CDR2 SYDVKM. The CDR3 runs 15 residues. Unmatched junction bases numbered 9, after V lost 5 bases and J lost 7 bases. The CDR3 DNA is TGTGCCAGCAGTCCCTGGACAGGGTTAAGCGGGGAGCTGTTTTTT. It codes for CASSPWTGLSGELFF.

V gene TRBV20-1 combines with J gene TRBJ1-5, with D uncertain. V lost 0 bases and J lost 5, with 8 bases in between. The CDR3 extends over 13 amino acids. Germline CDR1 and CDR2: DFQATT and SNEGSKA (reference sequence). The CDR3 region has the DNA TGCAGTGCTAGAGAGCCAGAGCATCAGCCCCAGCATTTT. This encodes CSAREPEHQPQHF.

This clonotype was counted a few times. This rearrangement joins TRBV11-2 to TRBJ2-4, with 8 positions matching TRBD2. V shed 6 bases and J 1 base; nucleotides not matched to a gene: 8. Germline V CDR1 and CDR2: SGHAT, FQNNGV. The CDR3 runs 16 residues. The CDR3 reads CASRDGGGWAKNIQYF. The CDR3 nucleotides read TGTGCCAGCAGGGACGGGGGGGGCTGGGCCAAAAACATTCAGTACTTC.

Only a few counts were recorded for this clonotype. The V and J genes are TRBV29-1 and TRBJ2-1, with TRBD1 matching 8 bases. This CDR3 contains 17 residues. Germline assignment: CDR1 SQVTM and CDR2 ANQGSEA. V shed 4 bases, J shed 4 bases, and the junction held 15 bases outside the gene matches. The CDR3, as DNA: TGCAGCGTTGTCCTTGTAGGTAGGACAGGGTCTTACAATGAGCAGTTCTTC. This encodes CSVVLVGRTGSYNEQFF.

This clonotype was observed many times. V is TRBV7-2 and J is TRBJ1-5; D gene uncertain. This CDR3 spans 14 amino acids. Germline CDR1 and CDR2: SGHTA and FQGNSA. The ends were cut back, 4 bases at V and 2 bases at J, with 9 bases in the middle. CDR3 protein: CASSSGLGNQPQHF. CDR3 nucleotide sequence: TGTGCCAGCAGCTCTGGATTGGGCAATCAGCCCCAGCATTTT.

This clonotype was observed at least ten times. The chain joins TRBV7-2 to TRBJ2-2, with a weak D call TRBD1 (6 bases). Looked up from germline, CDR1 is SGHTA and CDR2 is FQGNSA. The CDR3 totals 15 residues. V was clipped by 4 bases and J by 4 bases, with 13 bases between them. This CDR3 reads CASSSGAGATGELFF. CDR3 coding DNA: TGTGCCAGCAGCTCCGGGGCAGGGGCCACCGGGGAGCTGTTTTTT.

The CDR3 region is CASRLTSGRANEQFF. As DNA, the CDR3 is TGTGCCAGCAGGTTGACTAGCGGGAGGGCCAATGAGCAGTTCTTC. The V gene is TRBV27, the J gene TRBJ2-1; 14 nucleotides match TRBD2. The trim removed 6 bases at V and 6 bases at J, leaving 4 bases unmatched. The CDR3 sequence is 15 residues long. Germline V CDR1 and CDR2: MNHEY, SMNVEV (reference sequence).

This clonotype was seen ten or more times. The chain carries TRBV7-2 and TRBJ2-7; the match to TRBD2 covers 11 bases. This CDR3 comprises 13 residues. Trimming at V came to 7 bases and at J to 7 bases, leaving 6 bases not matched to a gene. The germline V gene encodes CDR1 SGHTA and CDR2 FQGNSA. In nucleotides, the CDR3 is TGTGCCAGCAAACGTAGCGGGAGGGAGGAGCAGTACTTC. Translation: CASKRSGREEQYF.

V usage is TRBV7-9 and J usage is TRBJ1-1; D is undetermined. The germline V gene encodes CDR1 SEHNR and CDR2 FQNEAQ (reference sequence). V shed 3 bases and J shed 5 bases, with 10 bases lying between them. The CDR3 contains 13 residues. CDR3 sequence: CASSFVSLTEAFF. CDR3 bases: TGTGCCAGCAGCTTCGTGTCCTTGACTGAAGCTTTCTTT.

This clonotype was counted at least ten times. The chain recombines TRBV27 with TRBJ1-1; the D is unclear. CDR1 MNHEY and CDR2 SMNVEV come from the germline V gene (reference sequence). The CDR3 is made up of 14 amino acids. The germline V and J ends were trimmed by 8 bases and 1 base, with 14 bases remaining between them. Written as DNA, the CDR3 is TGTGCCAGCGCTTACACCGGCGGGAACACTGAAGCTTTCTTT. It translates to CASAYTGGNTEAFF.

The chain uses TRBV4-2 and TRBJ2-7, with 8 bases fitting TRBD2. The trim removed 0 bases at V and 1 base at J, leaving 8 bases unmatched. Germline V lookup: CDR1 LGHNA, CDR2 YNFKEQ. There are 17 residues in the CDR3. The CDR3 loop is CASSQDWKAGVSYEQYF. In DNA, the CDR3 is TGTGCCAGCAGCCAAGATTGGAAAGCGGGGGTATCCTACGAGCAGTACTTC.

This clonotype was seen a handful of times. This chain joins TRBV19 and TRBJ2-1; TRBD2 aligns across 11 bases. V lost 4 bases to trimming and J lost 15 bases; unmatched junction nucleotides: 17. In germline, CDR1 is LNHDA, CDR2 SQIVND (reference sequence). The CDR3 loop spans 16 amino acids. The CDR3 coding sequence is TGTGCCAGTAGTACCGTTCGGGGACTAGCGGCCTCGAGGGTGTTCTTC. Protein sequence: CASSTVRGLAASRVFF.

The chain employs TRBV2 and TRBJ1-4; weak D call: TRBD1 (6 bases). Germline V gene sequence: CDR1 SNHLY, CDR2 FYNNEI. CDR3 length: 15 amino acids. Trimming shortened V by 6 bases and J by 0 bases, and 11 bases separated the two germline ends. CDR3 sequence reads: CASRLQGTTNEKLFF. The DNA of the CDR3 is TGTGCCAGCAGATTACAGGGAACAACTAATGAAAAACTGTTTTTT.

This clonotype was seen only a few times. The chain recombines TRBV12-3 or TRBV12-4 with TRBJ2-1; perhaps TRBD1 as D (5 bases). V lost 2 bases, J lost 0 bases, and 8 bases lay in between. CDR3 size: 15 residues. The CDR3: CASSLRGLSYNEQFF. The CDR3 nucleotides read TGTGCCAGCAGTTTAAGGGGCCTCTCCTACAATGAGCAGTTCTTC.

V gene TRBV19 combines with J gene TRBJ2-1, with 8 bases aligning to TRBD2. V was pared by 6 bases and J by 4 bases, with 8 bases of the junction left unmatched. The CDR3 spans 15 residues. The germline V gene has CDR1 LNHDA and CDR2 SQIVND (reference sequence). For the CDR3, the DNA is TGTGCCAGTAGCCGGGGGGGGGGGCTTTACAATGAGCAGTTCTTC. It translates to CASSRGGGLYNEQFF.

This clonotype appeared a single time. This chain links TRBV20-1 with TRBJ2-1; 8 nucleotides align to TRBD1. This CDR3 spans 15 amino acids. V lost 6 bases and J lost 3; bases outside the gene matches: 10. Germline-derived CDR1 and CDR2 are DFQATT and SNEGSKA (reference sequence). This chain's CDR3 is CSALSDRVHYNEQFF. For the CDR3, the DNA is TGCAGTGCCTTATCGGACAGGGTCCACTACAATGAGCAGTTCTTC.

This clonotype was observed a few times. This chain connects TRBV12-3 or TRBV12-4 to TRBJ1-4, with D possibly being TRBD1 (5 bases). CDR3 length: 14 residues. V dropped 5 bases and J dropped 7 bases, with 14 bases sitting between them. The CDR3 DNA is TGTGCCAGCAGTGACCGTGGGCAGGGTGAAAAACTGTTTTTT. It translates to CASSDRGQGEKLFF.

Ten or more counts support this clonotype. The V gene is TRBV6-1, the J gene TRBJ1-2; the match to TRBD1 covers 10 bases. The V gene end was trimmed by 6 bases and the J gene end by 3 bases; junction bases not matched to a gene: 4. CDR3 length: 14 amino acids. Germline CDR1 is MNHNS and CDR2 is SASEGT. The CDR3 sequence: CASRDRGFDYGYTF. The CDR3 bases are TGTGCCAGCAGGGACAGGGGGTTTGACTATGGCTACACCTTC.

The chain uses TRBV7-2 and TRBJ1-5, with TRBD1 as a possible D gene (6 bases). Per the germline V gene, CDR1 is SGHTA and CDR2 is FQGNSA. With 0 bases removed from V and 3 bases from J, the gap between germline ends came to 15 bases. This CDR3 contains 17 residues. CDR3 nucleotides: TGTGCCAGCAGCTTAGCCGGGGGGCAGGGCATCAATCAGCCCCAGCATTTT. It encodes CASSLAGGQGINQPQHF.

CDR3 region: CASTRQTPEKLFF. In DNA, the CDR3 is TGTGCCAGCACTCGGCAAACTCCTGAAAAACTGTTTTTT. The chain combines TRBV2 with TRBJ1-4, with unresolved D. CDR3 length equals 13 residues. Germline assignment: CDR1 SNHLY and CDR2 FYNNEI. V lost 7 bases and J 7 bases, leaving 13 bases between the germline ends.

The chain links TRBV7-8 to TRBJ2-2; D unresolved. CDR1 SGHVS and CDR2 FQNEAQ come from the germline V gene. V was clipped by 5 bases and J by 4 bases, with 20 bases between them. The CDR3 is made up of 17 amino acids. CDR3 nucleotide sequence: TGTGCCAGCAGCCCCGGAACTCCCTCCAAGTTCACCGGGGAGCTGTTTTTT. It translates to CASSPGTPSKFTGELFF.

In this sample, this clonotype turned up many times. The chain joins TRBV6-5 to TRBJ1-2; possible D gene TRBD1, 5 bases. Trimming took off 0 bases at V and 4 bases at J, with 15 bases between the two ends. Germline CDR1 MNHEY, CDR2 SVGAGI. CDR3 length equals 16 residues. The CDR3 DNA reads TGTGCCAGCAGTTACTCGCTGAGGGGCGCTGGCTATGGCTACACCTTC. It translates to CASSYSLRGAGYGYTF.

The V call is TRBV18, the J call TRBJ2-7; D gene unclear. V was cut by 0 bases and J by 6 bases, with 12 bases left in between. The CDR3 is 14 amino acids. The germline V gene encodes CDR1 KGHSH and CDR2 LQKENI. CDR3 protein: CASSPPGSLGEQYF. The CDR3 bases are TGTGCCAGCTCACCACCGGGTTCTTTGGGCGAGCAGTACTTC.

This clonotype has more than one count but fewer than ten. This chain links TRBV11-2 with TRBJ1-2, with a possible D match to TRBD1 (6 bases). The V gene lost 3 bases and the J gene lost 5 bases, with 19 bases spanning the gap. CDR3 length: 16 amino acids. Germline assignment: CDR1 SGHAT and CDR2 FQNNGV. The CDR3 loop is CASSLGGAGDNYGYTF. The CDR3 DNA is TGTGCCAGCAGCTTGGGGGGAGCCGGGGACAATTATGGCTACACCTTC.

This clonotype was counted between two and nine times. The rearrangement links TRBV5-6 to TRBJ1-5, with TRBD1 matching 7 bases. The CDR3 spans 16 residues. Germline CDR1 is SGHDT and CDR2 is YYEEEE. The junction had 8 bases not matched to a gene; V was cut back by 3 bases and J by 2 bases. The DNA for the CDR3 is TGTGCCAGCAGCTCGCTTAGACAGGGCGGCAATCAGCCCCAGCATTTT. Protein: CASSSLRQGGNQPQHF.

This clonotype was detected a few times. The rearrangement uses TRBV2 and TRBJ2-5; 16 nucleotides line up with TRBD2. The ends lost 3 bases at V and 4 bases at J; junction bases unmatched: 8. Per the germline V gene, CDR1 is SNHLY and CDR2 is FYNNEI. The length of the CDR3 is 18 residues. The CDR3 protein is CASSDPGLAGGLPETQYF. The CDR3 DNA reads as TGTGCCAGCAGTGATCCGGGACTAGCGGGAGGGCTCCCAGAGACCCAGTACTTC.